This T cell receptor beta chain was profiled in a study of preoperative IRX-2 immunotherapy in early breast cancer. Treatment indicated: preoperative locoregional IRX-2 cytokine immunotherapy. Patients received preoperative, locoregional IRX-2 cytokine immunotherapy in a phase Ib study. Libraries were prepared by immunoSEQ multiplex PCR; TCRdb keeps only in-frame clonotypes and omits some of them. The table shows some 99,000 clones, with 80% to 90% occurring only once. V was trimmed by 5 bases and J by 9 bases, leaving 20 bases between them. This CDR3 has 15 residues. CDR1 is MNHGY, CDR2 SAAAGT, per germline.

The sample here was tumor tissue, taken after IRX-2 immunotherapy. This clonotype was obtained from a human donor with breast cancer. The V call is TRBV6-8, the J call TRBJ2-1, with TRBD2 as a possible D gene (5 bases). CDR3 DNA: TGTGCCAGCAGTGCCGGGCCACTCCTGGACTCTGAGCAGTTCTTC. Protein: CASSAGPLLDSEQFF.